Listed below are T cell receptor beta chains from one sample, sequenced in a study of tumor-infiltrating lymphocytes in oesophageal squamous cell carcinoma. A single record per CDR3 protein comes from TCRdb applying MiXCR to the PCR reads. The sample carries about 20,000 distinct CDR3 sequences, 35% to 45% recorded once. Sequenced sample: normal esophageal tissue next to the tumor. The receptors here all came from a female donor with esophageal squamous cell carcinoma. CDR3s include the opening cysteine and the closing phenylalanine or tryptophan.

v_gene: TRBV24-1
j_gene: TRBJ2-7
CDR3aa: CATSDPGQGAREQYF

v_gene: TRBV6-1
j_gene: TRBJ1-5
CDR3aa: CASRSRPTVRTQHF

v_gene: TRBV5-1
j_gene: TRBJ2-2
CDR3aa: CASSRGIGSGGELFF

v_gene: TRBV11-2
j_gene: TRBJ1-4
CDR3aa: CASSPPGTREKLFF

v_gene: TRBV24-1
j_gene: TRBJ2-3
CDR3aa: CATRASTDTQYF

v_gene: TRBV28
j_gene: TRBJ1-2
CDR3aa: CASSPSAGDGYTF

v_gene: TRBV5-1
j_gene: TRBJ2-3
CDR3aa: CASSLDLAGGLDTQYF

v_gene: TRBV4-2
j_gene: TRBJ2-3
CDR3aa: CASSRRTSGSTDTQYF

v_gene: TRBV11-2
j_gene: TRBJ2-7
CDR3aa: CASSLGGTGGVEQYF

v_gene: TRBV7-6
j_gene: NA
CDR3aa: CASSRLGRKETQYF

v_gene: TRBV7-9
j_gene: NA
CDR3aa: CASSLDLELDEQYF

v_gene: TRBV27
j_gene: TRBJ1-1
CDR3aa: CASSPNGGTEAFF

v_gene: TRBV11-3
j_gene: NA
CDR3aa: CASSLDSGRTLDEQYF

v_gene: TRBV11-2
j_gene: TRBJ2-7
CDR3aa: CASSPGQGFYEQYF

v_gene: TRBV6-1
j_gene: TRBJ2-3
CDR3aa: CASSSQGADTQYF

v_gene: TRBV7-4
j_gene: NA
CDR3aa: CASSFRLVEDNEQFF

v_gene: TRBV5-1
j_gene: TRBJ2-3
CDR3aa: CASSPTSQSTDTQYF

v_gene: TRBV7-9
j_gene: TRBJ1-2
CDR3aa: CASSAGQGYGYTF

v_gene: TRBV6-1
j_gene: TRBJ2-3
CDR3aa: CASSSTDTQYF

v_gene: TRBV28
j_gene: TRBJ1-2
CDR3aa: CASRGGSGLGYTF